The T cell receptor (beta chain) under discussion was sequenced for a study of blood T cells in healthy people across ages. Study-wide results and limits: Observed TCR beta diversity showed a strong correlation with the percentage of naive T cells as measured by flow cytometry.

This clonotype has just a few counts. Antigen specificity is unknown. The authors ran a second PCR of roughly 6 to 12 cycles using a sample-barcoded 5' primer and a J-beta primer mix. TCRdb reprocessed the 5' RACE reads with MiXCR, giving one entry per CDR3 protein. The sample gives 600,000 to 900,000 distinct CDR3 sequences, under 30% of which show up once; 2.5% to 3.5% is in the top ten. Germline V gene data show CDR1 as SGHRS and CDR2 as YFSETQ. The V end lost 4 bases, the J end lost 6 bases, and 14 bases lay between the germline ends. This CDR3 contains 13 residues. The data were also submitted as part of a second study, on T cells of mothers and their children.

The chain is built from TRBV5-1 and TRBJ2-7, with D perhaps assigned TRBD1 or TRBD2 (5 bases each). Sequencing input: blood. This receptor was obtained from a boy aged 5-17 years in good health. DNA of the CDR3: TGCGCCAGCAGCCCCCGGGGCAAATCCGAGCAGTACTTC. Amino acids: CASSPRGKSEQYF. Combining the CDR3 with reference TRBV5-1 and TRBJ2-7 gives the whole variable domain KAGVTQTPRYLIKTRGQQVTLSCSPISGHRSVSWYQQTPGQGLQFLFEYFSETQRNKGNFPGRFSGRQFSNSRSEMNVSTLELGDSALYLCASSPRGKSEQYFGPGTRLTVT.